Each of the 10 T cell receptor beta chains below was sequenced from the same sample in a study of cytomegalovirus exposure and HLA in healthy donors. 60 Vbeta and 13 Jbeta primers were used in PCR. The assay was immunoSEQ multiplex PCR, and TCRdb's table has in-frame clones only and misses some. The sample lists 150,000 to 200,000 clones, around 84% occurring once. The sample taken for sequencing was PBMCs. These receptor sequences come from a man aged 18 to 29 in good health and CMV-seronegative.

The rearrangement links TRBV1 to TRBJ2-1; the D call TRBD1 from the table was never checked on the DNA. TRBV1 is annotated as a pseudogene. The CDR3 sequence is 14 residues long. CDR3 sequence: CTSSHNSQGGGRFF. CDR3 DNA sequence: TGCACCAGCAGCCACAACTCACAGGGCGGTGGTCGGTTCTTC.

The rearrangement links TRBV20-1 to TRBJ2-5; D gene unclear. V was trimmed by 1 base and J by 2 bases, leaving 2 bases between them. Germline V gene lookup returns CDR1 DFQATT and CDR2 SNEGSKA (reference sequence). The CDR3 spans 11 residues. Here the CDR3 reads CSARVQETQYF. CDR3 sequence (DNA): TGCAGTGCTAGAGTACAAGAGACCCAGTACTTC.

This chain links TRBV7-9 with TRBJ2-2, with a tentative D call TRBD2 (6 bases). This CDR3 is 16 amino acids long. V gave up 5 bases and J gave up 2 bases, with 15 bases separating them. Germline CDR1 reads SEHNR; CDR2 reads FQNEAQ (reference sequence). CDR3 in DNA: TGTGCCAGCAGCCCACCCCGGGGGACCAACACCGGGGAGCTGTTTTTT. This codes for CASSPPRGTNTGELFF.

This rearrangement joins TRBV7-3 to TRBJ2-1, with D possibly matching TRBD2 (5 bases). The CDR3 loop spans 16 amino acids. CDR1 SGHTA and CDR2 FQGTGA come from the germline V gene. Trimming removed 2 bases at V and 0 bases at J, with 11 bases between. The CDR3 loop is CASSLSGSSSYNEQFF. The CDR3 DNA reads TGTGCCAGCAGCTTATCGGGATCGAGCTCCTACAATGAGCAGTTCTTC.

The chain couples TRBV4-1 to TRBJ2-3, with D possibly TRBD1 on 5 matching bases. CDR3 length: 16 residues. V dropped 1 base and J dropped 1 base, with 12 bases sitting between them. Germline-derived CDR1 and CDR2 are MGHRA and YSYEKL. CDR3 sequence: CASSQVQGGGTDTQYF. In DNA, the CDR3 is TGCGCCAGCAGCCAAGTCCAGGGTGGAGGCACAGATACGCAGTATTTT.

V usage is TRBV9 and J usage is TRBJ2-5, with D possibly matching TRBD1 (5 bases). The closer fit of TRBJ2-7 to the DNA end suggests the J call may be wrong. Germline V gene sequence: CDR1 SGDLS, CDR2 YYNGEE. The CDR3 consists of 14 residues. This chain's CDR3 is CASSVGQGSNEQYF. Written as DNA, the CDR3 is TGTGCCAGCAGCGTAGGGCAGGGAAGCAACGAGCAGTACTTC.

This chain connects TRBV19 to TRBJ1-3; 7 bases line up with TRBD1. This CDR3 is built from 14 residues. V was clipped by 10 bases and J by 1 base; unmatched bases: 7. Looked up from germline, CDR1 is LNHDA and CDR2 is SQIVND (reference sequence). The CDR3 DNA sequence: TGTGCCACACTCTCGACAGGGTCTGGAAACACCATATATTTT. Translating it yields CATLSTGSGNTIYF.

This clone appeared once. The rearrangement uses TRBV25-1 and TRBJ1-3; D not resolved. Germline CDR1 and CDR2: MGHDK and SYGVNS. The germline V and J ends were trimmed by 3 bases and 2 bases, with 20 bases remaining between them. The CDR3 totals 18 residues. CDR3: CASSDWNWSTRAGNTIYF. The CDR3 nucleotides are TGTGCCAGCAGTGATTGGAATTGGTCGACTCGTGCTGGAAACACCATATATTTT.

This sequence joins TRBV30 and TRBJ1-2, with a possible D match to TRBD1 (6 bases). Trimming took off 1 base at V and 3 bases at J, with 9 bases between the two ends. This CDR3 region has 13 residues. CDR1 is GTSNPN, CDR2 SVGIG, per germline (reference sequence). The CDR3 nucleotides read TGTGCCTGGAGTGGGGGGACATACTATGGCTACACCTTC. It translates to CAWSGGTYYGYTF.

The rearrangement joins TRBV7-2 to TRBJ2-7; 8 positions match TRBD1. In germline, CDR1 is SGHTA, CDR2 FQGNSA. The CDR3 consists of 15 residues. V shed 3 bases and J 0 bases; nucleotides not matched to a gene: 4. The CDR3: CASSFGQGLSYEQYF. DNA of the CDR3: TGTGCCAGCAGCTTTGGACAGGGTCTCTCCTACGAGCAGTACTTC.